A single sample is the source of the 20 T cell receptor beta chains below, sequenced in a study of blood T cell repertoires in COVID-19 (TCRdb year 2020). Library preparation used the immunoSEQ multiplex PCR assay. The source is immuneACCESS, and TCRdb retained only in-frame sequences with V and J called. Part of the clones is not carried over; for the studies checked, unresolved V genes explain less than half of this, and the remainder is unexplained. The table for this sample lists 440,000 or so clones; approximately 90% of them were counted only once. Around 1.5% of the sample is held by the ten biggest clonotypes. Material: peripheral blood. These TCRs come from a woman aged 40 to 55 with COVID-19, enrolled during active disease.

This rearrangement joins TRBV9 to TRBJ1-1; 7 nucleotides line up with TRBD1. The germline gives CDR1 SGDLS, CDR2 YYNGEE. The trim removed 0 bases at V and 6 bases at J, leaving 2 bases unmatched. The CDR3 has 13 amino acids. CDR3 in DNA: TGTGCCAGCAGCGTAGGAGGGACAGCTGAAGCTTTCTTT. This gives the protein CASSVGGTAEAFF.

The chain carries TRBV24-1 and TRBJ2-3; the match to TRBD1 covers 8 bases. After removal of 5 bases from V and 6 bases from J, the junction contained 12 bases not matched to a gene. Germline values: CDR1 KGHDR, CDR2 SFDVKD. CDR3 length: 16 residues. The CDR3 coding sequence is TGTGCCACCAGTGCCATCGGGACAGGCACAATGGATACGCAGTATTTT. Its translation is CATSAIGTGTMDTQYF.

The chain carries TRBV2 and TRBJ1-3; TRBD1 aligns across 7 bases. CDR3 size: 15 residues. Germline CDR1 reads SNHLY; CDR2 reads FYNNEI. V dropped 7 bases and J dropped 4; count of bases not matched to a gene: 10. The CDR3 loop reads CASTRPTGVGNTIYF. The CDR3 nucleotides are TGTGCCAGCACCCGCCCCACAGGGGTCGGAAACACCATATATTTT.

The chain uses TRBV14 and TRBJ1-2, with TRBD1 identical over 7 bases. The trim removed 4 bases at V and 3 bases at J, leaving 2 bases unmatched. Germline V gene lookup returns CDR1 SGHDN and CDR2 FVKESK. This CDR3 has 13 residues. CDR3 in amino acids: CASSPGQHYGYTF. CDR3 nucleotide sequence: TGTGCCAGCAGCCCGGGACAGCACTATGGCTACACCTTC.

Here the CDR3 DNA reads TGTGCCAGCAGTTTAACAGGGGTGAGCAATCAGCCCCAGCATTTT. Translation: CASSLTGVSNQPQHF. The V and J genes are TRBV27 and TRBJ1-5; 7 bases line up with TRBD1. J gave up 1 base and V 2 bases, and 2 bases lay outside the gene matches. There are 15 residues in the CDR3. The germline CDR1 and CDR2 sequences are MNHEY and SMNVEV (reference sequence).

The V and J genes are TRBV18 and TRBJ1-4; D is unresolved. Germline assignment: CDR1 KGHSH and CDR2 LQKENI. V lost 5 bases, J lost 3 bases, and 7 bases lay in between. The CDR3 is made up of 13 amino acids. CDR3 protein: CASSSGANEKLFF. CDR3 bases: TGTGCCAGCTCATCCGGGGCTAATGAAAAACTGTTTTTT.

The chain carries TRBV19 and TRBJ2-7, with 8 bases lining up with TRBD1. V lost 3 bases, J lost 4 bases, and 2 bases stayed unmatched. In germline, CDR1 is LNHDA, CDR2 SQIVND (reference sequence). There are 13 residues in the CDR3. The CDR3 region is CASSMGQVYEQYF. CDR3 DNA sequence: TGTGCCAGTAGTATGGGACAGGTATACGAGCAGTACTTC.

The CDR3 nucleotides are TGTGCCAGCAGCTCAGCGGGGACAAGAAACGAGCAGTACTTC. Translating gives CASSSAGTRNEQYF. The chain recombines TRBV7-2 with TRBJ2-7, with a tentative D call TRBD2 (7 bases). CDR3 length equals 14 residues. With 4 bases removed from V and 5 bases from J, the gap between germline ends came to 15 bases. Germline V gene data show CDR1 as SGHTA and CDR2 as FQGNSA.

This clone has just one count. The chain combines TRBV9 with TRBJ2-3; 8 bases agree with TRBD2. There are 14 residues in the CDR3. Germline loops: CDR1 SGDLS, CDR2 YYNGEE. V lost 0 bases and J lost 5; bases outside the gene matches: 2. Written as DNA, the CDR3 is TGTGCCAGCAGCGTAGCGAGCGGGGGAGATACGCAGTATTTT. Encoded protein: CASSVASGGDTQYF.

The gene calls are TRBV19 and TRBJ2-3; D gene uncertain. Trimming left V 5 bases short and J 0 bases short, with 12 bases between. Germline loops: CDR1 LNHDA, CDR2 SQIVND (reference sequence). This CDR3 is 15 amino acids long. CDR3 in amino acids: CASSDITASTDTQYF. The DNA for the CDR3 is TGTGCCAGTAGTGACATAACGGCGAGCACAGATACGCAGTATTTT. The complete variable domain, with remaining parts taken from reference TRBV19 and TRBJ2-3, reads DGGITQSPKYLFRKEGQNVTLSCEQNLNHDAMYWYRQDPGQGLRLIYYSQIVNDFQKGDIAEGYSVSREKKESFPLTVTSAQKNPTAFYLCASSDITASTDTQYFGPGTRLTVL.

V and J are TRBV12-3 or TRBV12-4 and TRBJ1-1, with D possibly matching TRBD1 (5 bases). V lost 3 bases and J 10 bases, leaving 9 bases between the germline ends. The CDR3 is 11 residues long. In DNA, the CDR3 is TGTGCCAGCAGTTTGGGGCGACGAGCTTTCTTT. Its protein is CASSLGRRAFF.

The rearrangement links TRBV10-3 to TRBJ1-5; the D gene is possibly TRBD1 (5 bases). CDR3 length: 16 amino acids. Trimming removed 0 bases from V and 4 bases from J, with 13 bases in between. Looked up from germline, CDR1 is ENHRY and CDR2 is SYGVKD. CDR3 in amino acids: CAISESKGKWNQPQHF. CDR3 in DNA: TGTGCCATCAGTGAGTCGAAGGGGAAATGGAATCAGCCCCAGCATTTT.

CDR3: CASSHRFDTEAFF. CDR3 coding DNA: TGTGCCAGCAGCCACAGATTTGACACTGAAGCTTTCTTT. The chain uses TRBV3-1 (or the pseudogene TRBV3-2) and TRBJ1-1, with D unresolved. Germline V gene lookup returns CDR1 LGHDT and CDR2 YNNKEL (reference sequence). V was pared by 3 bases and J by 3 bases, with 8 bases between. The CDR3 length is 13 residues.

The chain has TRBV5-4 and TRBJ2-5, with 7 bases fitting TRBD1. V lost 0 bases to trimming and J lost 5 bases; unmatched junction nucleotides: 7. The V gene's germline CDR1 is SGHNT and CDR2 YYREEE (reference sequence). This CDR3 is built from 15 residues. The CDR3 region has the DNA TGTGCCAGCAGCTTGGAAGGGGGCTTCAAGGAGACCCAGTACTTC. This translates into CASSLEGGFKETQYF. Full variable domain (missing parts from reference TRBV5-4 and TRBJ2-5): ETGVTQSPTHLIKTRGQQVTLRCSSQSGHNTVSWYQQALGQGPQFIFQYYREEENGRGNFPPRFSGLQFPNYSSELNVNALELDDSALYLCASSLEGGFKETQYFGPGTRLLVL.

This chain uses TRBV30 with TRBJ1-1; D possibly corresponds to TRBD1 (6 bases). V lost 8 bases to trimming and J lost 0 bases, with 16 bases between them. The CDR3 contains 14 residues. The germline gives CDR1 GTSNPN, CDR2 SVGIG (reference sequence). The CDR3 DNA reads TGTGCCGGGAAGACAGGCTTCATGAACACTGAAGCTTTCTTT. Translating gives CAGKTGFMNTEAFF.

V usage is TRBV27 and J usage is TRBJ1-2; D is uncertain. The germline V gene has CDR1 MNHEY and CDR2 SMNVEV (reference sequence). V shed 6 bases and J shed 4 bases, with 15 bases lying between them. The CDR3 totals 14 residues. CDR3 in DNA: TGTGCCAGCAGCCCCGCGGGTTTCGGCTATGGCTACACCTTC. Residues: CASSPAGFGYGYTF.

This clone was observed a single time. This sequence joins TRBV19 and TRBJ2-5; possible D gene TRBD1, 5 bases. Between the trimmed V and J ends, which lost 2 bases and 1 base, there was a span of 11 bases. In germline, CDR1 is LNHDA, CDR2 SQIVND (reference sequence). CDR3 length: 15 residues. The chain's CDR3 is CASSIFQGGQETQYF. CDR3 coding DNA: TGTGCCAGTAGTATATTTCAGGGTGGCCAAGAGACCCAGTACTTC.

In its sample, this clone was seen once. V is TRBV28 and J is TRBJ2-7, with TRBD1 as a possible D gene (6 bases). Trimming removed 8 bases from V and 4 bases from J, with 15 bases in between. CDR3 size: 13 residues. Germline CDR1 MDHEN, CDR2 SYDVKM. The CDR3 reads CASARDTTYEQYF. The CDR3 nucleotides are TGTGCCAGCGCCCGGGACACTACTTACGAGCAGTACTTC. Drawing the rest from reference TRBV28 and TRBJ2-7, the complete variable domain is DVKVTQSSRYLVKRTGEKVFLECVQDMDHENMFWYRQDPGLGLRLIYFSYDVKMKEKGDIPEGYSVSREKKERFSLILESASTNQTSMYLCASARDTTYEQYFGPGTRLTVT.

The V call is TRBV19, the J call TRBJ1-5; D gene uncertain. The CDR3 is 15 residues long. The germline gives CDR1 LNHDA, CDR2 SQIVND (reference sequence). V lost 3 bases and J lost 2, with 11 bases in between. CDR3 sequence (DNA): TGTGCCAGTAGTATCGGGGATTATGGCAATCAGCCCCAGCATTTT. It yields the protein CASSIGDYGNQPQHF.

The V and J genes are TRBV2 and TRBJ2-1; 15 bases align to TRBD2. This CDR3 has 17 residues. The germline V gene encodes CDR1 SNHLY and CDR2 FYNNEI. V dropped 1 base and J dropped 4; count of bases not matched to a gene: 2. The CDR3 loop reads CASSEGGLAGGYNEQFF. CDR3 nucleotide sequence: TGTGCCAGCAGTGAAGGGGGACTAGCGGGAGGTTACAATGAGCAGTTCTTC.